The rows below give T cell receptor beta chains drawn from one sample of a study of lymphopenia after photon versus proton radiotherapy. This table comes from immunoSEQ multiplex PCR, and its TCRdb copy is limited to in-frame clones, with some not included. The sample consists of approximately 65,000 clones, over 70% of them appearing once. This sample comprised peripheral blood, obtained from a patient treated with proton-based radiotherapy. The receptors derive from a man older than 75 with esophageal cancer. The CDR3 runs from the conserved cysteine through the conserved F or W. A D gene is named only where the DNA matches it firmly. The size of a clone is reported for some rows only, either as once, few or many, or as a class for expanded clones.

length	J	D	V	size	DNA	CDR3
15	TRBJ2-7	-	TRBV18	-	TGTGCCAGCTCACCCGGCCCCCTTGGGTACACGGATTTGTACTTC	CASSPGPLGYTDLYF
11	TRBJ2-7	TRBD1	TRBV7-9	-	TGTGCCAGCCAGACAGGGGATGAGCAGTACTTC	CASQTGDEQYF
12	TRBJ1-2	-	TRBV6-5	-	TGTGCCAGCAGTTACGCGGGAGCTGGCTACACCTTC	CASSYAGAGYTF
15	TRBJ2-7	TRBD2	TRBV11-3	-	TGTGCCAGCAGCCGGGGGACTAGCGGAACTCTGGAGCAGTACTTC	CASSRGTSGTLEQYF
16	TRBJ2-7	-	TRBV21-1	-	TGTGCCAGCAGCAATTTGCCGGGACAGGGGTCCCACGAGCAGTACTTC	CASSNLPGQGSHEQYF
15	TRBJ2-1	-	TRBV2	few	TGTGCCAGCAGTGATCGACCAGAGATATACAATGAGCAGTTCTTC	CASSDRPEIYNEQFF
15	TRBJ2-1	TRBD2	TRBV18	-	TGTGCCAGCTCGGAACTAGCGGGAGGCTACAATGAGCAGTTCTTC	CASSELAGGYNEQFF
12	TRBJ1-1	-	TRBV21-1	-	TGTGCCAGGCAGGGGGCTTTCACTGAAGCTTTCTTT	CARQGAFTEAFF
14	TRBJ1-5	-	TRBV6-5	-	TGTGCCAGCAGTTACATGGGGGCATTTCAGCCCCAGCATTTT	CASSYMGAFQPQHF
17	TRBJ2-2	-	TRBV5-8	-	TGTGCCAGCAGCGTGGTGTGGGACACCGCGAACACCGGGGAGCTGTTTTTT	CASSVVWDTANTGELFF
12	TRBJ2-3	-	TRBV18	-	TGTGCCAGCTCAAGGATACGGGGTACGCAGTATTTT	CASSRIRGTQYF